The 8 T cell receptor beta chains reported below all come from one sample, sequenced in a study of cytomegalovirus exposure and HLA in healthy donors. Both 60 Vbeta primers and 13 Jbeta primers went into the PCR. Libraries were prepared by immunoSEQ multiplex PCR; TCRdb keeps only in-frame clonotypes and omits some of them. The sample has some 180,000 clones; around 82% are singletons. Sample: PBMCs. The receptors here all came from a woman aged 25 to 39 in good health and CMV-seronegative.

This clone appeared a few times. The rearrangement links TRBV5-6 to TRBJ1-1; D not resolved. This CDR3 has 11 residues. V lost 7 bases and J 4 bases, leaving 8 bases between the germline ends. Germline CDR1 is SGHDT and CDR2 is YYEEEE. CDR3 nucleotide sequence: TGTGCCAGCGGTAGAGGCACTGAAGCTTTCTTT. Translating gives CASGRGTEAFF.

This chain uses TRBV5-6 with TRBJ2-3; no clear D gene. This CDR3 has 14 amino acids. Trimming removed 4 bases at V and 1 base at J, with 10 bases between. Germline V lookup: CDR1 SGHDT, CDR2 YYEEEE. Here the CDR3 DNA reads TGTGCCAGCAGCCCCCCCAGTCGCACAGATACGCAGTATTTT. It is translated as CASSPPSRTDTQYF.

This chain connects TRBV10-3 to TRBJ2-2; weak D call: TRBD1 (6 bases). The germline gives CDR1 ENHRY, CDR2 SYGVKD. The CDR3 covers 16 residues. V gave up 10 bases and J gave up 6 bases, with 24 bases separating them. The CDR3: CATLDVATKGAGELFF. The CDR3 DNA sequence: TGTGCCACCCTAGATGTGGCGACGAAGGGGGCCGGGGAGCTGTTTTTT.

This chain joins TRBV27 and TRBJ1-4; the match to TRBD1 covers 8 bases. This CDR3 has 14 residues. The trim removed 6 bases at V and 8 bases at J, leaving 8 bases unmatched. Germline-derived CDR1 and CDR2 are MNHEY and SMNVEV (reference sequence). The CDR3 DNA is TGTGCCAGCAGCAGGACAGGGTTGCGGGAAAAACTGTTTTTT. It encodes CASSRTGLREKLFF.

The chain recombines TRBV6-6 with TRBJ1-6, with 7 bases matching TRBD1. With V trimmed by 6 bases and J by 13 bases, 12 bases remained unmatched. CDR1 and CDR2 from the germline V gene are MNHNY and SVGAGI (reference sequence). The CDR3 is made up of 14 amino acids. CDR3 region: CASRPGQPDTPLHF. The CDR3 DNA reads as TGTGCCAGCAGACCGGGACAGCCGGACACCCCCCTCCACTTT.

The CDR3 sequence is CASSGQGSAGELFF. The DNA of the CDR3 is TGCGCCAGCTCGGGACAGGGTTCAGCCGGGGAGCTGTTTTTT. The chain combines TRBV5-1 with TRBJ2-2, with 9 nucleotides matching TRBD1. The CDR3 consists of 14 residues. Losses at the gene ends were 7 bases for V and 6 bases for J; bases not matched to a gene: 7. Looked up from germline, CDR1 is SGHRS and CDR2 is YFSETQ.

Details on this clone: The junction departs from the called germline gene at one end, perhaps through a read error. The CDR3 loop reads CASSLVGPDTQYF. The CDR3 DNA is TGTGCTAGCAGCTTAGTGGGGCCAGATACGCAGTATTTT. The gene calls are TRBV7-7 and TRBJ2-3, with a weak D call TRBD1 (5 bases). CDR1 and CDR2 (germline): SSHAT, FNYEAQ (reference sequence). The CDR3 is made up of 13 amino acids.

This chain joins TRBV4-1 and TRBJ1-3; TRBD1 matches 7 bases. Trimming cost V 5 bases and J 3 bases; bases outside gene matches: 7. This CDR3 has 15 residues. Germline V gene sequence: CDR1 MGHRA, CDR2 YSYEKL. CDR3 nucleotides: TGCGCCAGCAGCTTCCTAGGGGGCGGTGGAAACACCATATATTTT. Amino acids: CASSFLGGGGNTIYF.